One sample yielded the 13 T cell receptor beta chains listed below, sequenced in a study of blood T cells in healthy people across ages. Using a J-beta primer mix together with a sample-barcoded 5' primer, a second PCR was run for roughly 7 to 12 cycles. One entry per CDR3 protein, called by TCRdb with MiXCR from the 5' RACE reads. The sample holds 550,000 to 650,000 distinct CDR3 sequences; about 30% are singletons and the top ten take around a sixth. Specimen: blood. Every receptor here comes from a woman older than 75 in good health.

This clonotype was counted at least ten times. The V gene is TRBV11-2, the J gene TRBJ1-2; D remains ambiguous. The V end lost 0 bases, the J end lost 5 bases, and 13 bases lay between the germline ends. From germline, CDR1 is SGHAT and CDR2 FQNNGV. This CDR3 contains 15 residues. The CDR3 sequence is CASSLDPDQRYGYTF. CDR3 coding DNA: TGTGCCAGCAGCTTAGACCCCGACCAGCGGTATGGCTACACCTTC.

The chain has TRBV20-1 and TRBJ2-3, with TRBD2 as a possible D gene (6 bases). This CDR3 contains 14 residues. Looked up from germline, CDR1 is DFQATT and CDR2 is SNEGSKA (reference sequence). V was cut by 8 bases and J by 8 bases, with 23 bases left in between. CDR3 protein: CSLGGGRSPSTQYF. CDR3 bases: TGCAGTCTTGGGGGAGGACGCTCTCCCTCTACGCAGTATTTT.

This clonotype has a count of ten or more. This chain connects TRBV7-2 to TRBJ1-1; possibly TRBD1 for D (5 bases). V lost 2 bases and J lost 3, with 10 bases in between. The CDR3 runs 14 residues. The V gene's germline CDR1 is SGHTA and CDR2 FQGNSA. CDR3 coding DNA: TGTGCCAGCAGCTTATGGGGGATCGACACTGAAGCTTTCTTT. It encodes CASSLWGIDTEAFF.

About this clonotype: This may arise from a read error, as a much more abundant clone is one base away. CDR3 nucleotide sequence: TGTGCCTGCAGTGCGATCGGGGGATTCAGCTCCTACGAGCAGTACTTC. This encodes CACSAIGGFSSYEQYF. The gene calls are TRBV6-1 and TRBJ2-7, with a possible D match to TRBD2 (6 bases). This CDR3 is built from 16 residues. Germline lookup yields CDR1 MNHNS and CDR2 SASEGT.

Details on this clonotype: This sequence may be a read error, since a much larger clone differs from it by one base. The chain uses TRBV29-1 and TRBJ2-7; no clear D gene. The germline V gene encodes CDR1 SQVTM and CDR2 ANQGSEA. V lost 2 bases and J lost 7, with 18 bases in between. The CDR3 extends over 14 amino acids. DNA of the CDR3: TGCAGCGTTGAACGGGTCCCTTCCGGCAATGAGCAGTACTTC. This codes for CSVERVPSGNEQYF.

This clonotype appeared a few times. The chain is built from TRBV12-3 or TRBV12-4 and TRBJ2-1, with 9 positions matching TRBD1. J was trimmed by 0 bases and V by 4 bases; bases with no gene match: 1. The length of the CDR3 is 15 residues. This chain's CDR3 is CASSWDRVSYNEQFF. The CDR3 region has the DNA TGTGCCAGCAGTTGGGACAGGGTCTCCTACAATGAGCAGTTCTTC.

At least ten counts were recorded for this clonotype. The chain links TRBV7-9 to TRBJ2-5; D may be TRBD1 or TRBD2 (6 bases each). CDR3 length: 15 amino acids. From germline, CDR1 is SEHNR and CDR2 FQNEAQ (reference sequence). With 8 bases removed from V and 5 bases from J, the gap between germline ends came to 21 bases. CDR3: CASEPEGDAGETQYF. The CDR3 DNA reads as TGTGCCAGCGAGCCGGAGGGGGACGCGGGTGAGACCCAGTACTTC.

This clonotype was picked up a small number of times. With a much larger clone just one base away, this may be a read error. CDR3 sequence: CASSPSRGGPHEQYF. The CDR3 nucleotides are TGCGCCAGCAGCCCTTCGAGGGGGGGCCCCCATGAGCAGTACTTC. The chain combines TRBV5-1 with TRBJ2-4, with D possibly TRBD2 on 7 matching bases. This CDR3 spans 15 amino acids. V lost 4 bases, J lost 13 bases, and 24 bases lay in between. Per the germline V gene, CDR1 is SGHRS and CDR2 is YFSETQ.

The table lists this clonotype with a count of one. This sequence may be a read error, since a much larger clone differs from it by one base. The chain couples TRBV20-1 to TRBJ1-2; 10 bases are a match to TRBD1. CDR1 DFQATT and CDR2 SNEGSKA come from the germline V gene (reference sequence). V lost 8 bases to trimming and J lost 4 bases; unmatched junction nucleotides: 13. The CDR3 is 15 amino acids. The CDR3 nucleotides read TGCAGTACTACCCTTTCGGGGACAGGGGCCTATGGCTACACCTTC. It yields the protein CSTTLSGTGAYGYTF.

This chain uses TRBV7-9 with TRBJ1-1; unclear D gene. V was cut by 4 bases and J by 1 base, with 10 bases left in between. In germline, CDR1 is SEHNR, CDR2 FQNEAQ (reference sequence). This CDR3 has 14 residues. The CDR3 nucleotides read TGTGCCAGCAGCTCTTACGACGGGAACACTGAAGCTTTCTTT. Protein product: CASSSYDGNTEAFF.

With respect to this clonotype: Since a much larger clone is just one base distant, this may be a read error. The chain couples TRBV5-1 to TRBJ2-5; 11 nucleotides agree with TRBD1. The CDR3 has 14 residues. V lost 4 bases to trimming and J lost 3 bases; unmatched junction nucleotides: 2. Germline CDR1 SGHRS, CDR2 YFSETQ. The CDR3 nucleotides read TGCGCCAGCAGCCGGACAGGGGGCAAAGAGACCCAGTACTTC. Protein sequence: CASSRTGGKETQYF.

The V call is TRBV6-2 or TRBV6-3, the J call TRBJ1-5; the match to TRBD1 covers 9 bases. The CDR3 extends over 13 amino acids. The germline V gene has CDR1 MNHEY and CDR2 SVGEGT. Trimming at V came to 8 bases and at J to 7 bases, leaving 6 bases not matched to a gene. CDR3 sequence (DNA): TGTGCCAGCCAAAGACAGGGGGGACAGCCCCAGCATTTT. This gives the protein CASQRQGGQPQHF.

This clonotype was seen repeatedly, ten times or more. This sequence joins TRBV6-2 or TRBV6-3 and TRBJ2-7, with 9 bases aligning to TRBD1. Trimming cost V 8 bases and J 2 bases; bases outside gene matches: 4. From germline, CDR1 is MNHEY and CDR2 SVGEGT. CDR3 length: 13 amino acids. In DNA, the CDR3 is TGTGCCAGCGGACAGGGGCGGCCCTACGAGCAGTACTTC. Protein sequence: CASGQGRPYEQYF.